Following are 2 T cell receptor beta chains from one sample sequenced in a study of T-cell memory formation after mild COVID-19. TCRdb itself ran the 5' RACE reads through MiXCR, one entry per CDR3 protein. Of hundreds of thousands of distinct CDR3 sequences listed, around 17% are singletons. Sequencing was carried out using PBMCs or a T cell subset sorted from them (not recorded which). Receptors were obtained from an adult woman who had mild COVID-19 (a few samples of this study predate the infection). Cell type and time point are not known.

The V call is TRBV2, the J call TRBJ2-3; TRBD1 agrees at 7 bases. The CDR3 extends over 17 amino acids. The V gene's germline CDR1 is SNHLY and CDR2 FYNNEI. The J segment lost 4 bases and the V segment lost 10 bases, leaving 20 bases of the junction unmatched. The DNA for the CDR3 is TGTGCCATCCGGGACAGTTTTGGGTCTTCGGTCGCAGATACGCAGTATTTT. Its protein product is CAIRDSFGSSVADTQYF. Supplemented by reference TRBV2 and TRBJ2-3, the full variable domain reads EPEVTQTPSHQVTQMGQEVILRCVPISNHLYFYWYRQILGQKVEFLVSFYNNEISEKSEIFDDQFSVERPDGSNFTLKIRSTKLEDSAMYFCAIRDSFGSSVADTQYFGPGTRLTVL.

V is TRBV5-1 and J is TRBJ1-1; 7 bases fit TRBD1. Germline loops: CDR1 SGHRS, CDR2 YFSETQ. V shed 0 bases, J shed 3 bases, and the junction held 14 bases outside the gene matches. This CDR3 is built from 18 residues. CDR3 DNA: TGCGCCAGCAGCTTGGTATGGGGCAGGGGGATTCAGGACACTGAAGCTTTCTTT. Translating gives CASSLVWGRGIQDTEAFF.